The 28 T cell receptor beta chains presented below share a single source sample, sequenced in a study of regulatory T cells in long-lasting Graves disease. The time point is: newly diagnosed GD, antithyroid drugs for less than 3 months. Following extraction of RNA from PBMCs, that RNA was used to make the TCR library. iRepertoire HTBI primers and Arm-PCR of CDR3 regions built TCR beta libraries. In TCRdb, the multiplex PCR reads were re-called with MiXCR into one record per CDR3 protein. The sample carries about 540,000 distinct CDR3 sequences, approximately 12% recorded once. These sequences were also reported in another study, on T cells in Graves' hyperthyroidism and ophthalmopathy.

Sequencing was performed on peripheral blood mononuclear cells (PBMCs), taken at new diagnosis, from a patient treated with antithyroid drugs. These receptors were obtained from a man aged 30-40 years with Graves disease.

This clonotype was recorded many times. The rearrangement links TRBV5-8 to TRBJ2-5; D is uncertain. Germline loops: CDR1 SGHTS, CDR2 YDEGEE. The CDR3 runs 15 residues. Trimming removed 4 bases from V and 2 bases from J, with 15 bases in between. The CDR3 sequence is CASSPDPINQETQYF. For the CDR3, the DNA is TGTGCCAGCAGCCCGGACCCGATTAATCAAGAGACCCAGTACTTC.

This clonotype appeared many times. V usage is TRBV24-1 and J usage is TRBJ2-3, with TRBD2 identical over 13 bases. J was trimmed by 0 bases and V by 2 bases; bases with no gene match: 7. This CDR3 spans 19 amino acids. Germline-derived CDR1 and CDR2 are KGHDR and SFDVKD. The CDR3 region is CATSDSGTSGATSTDTQYF. The CDR3 bases are TGTGCCACCAGTGATTCCGGGACTAGCGGGGCTACTAGCACAGATACGCAGTATTTT.

This clonotype was observed a handful of times. Given a much more abundant clone one base away, this may be a read error. The gene calls are TRBV29-1 and TRBJ2-5; 10 bases align to TRBD2. CDR1 SQVTM and CDR2 ANQGSEA come from the germline V gene. The length of the CDR3 is 14 residues. V shed 6 bases and J 5 bases; nucleotides not matched to a gene: 9. CDR3 nucleotides: TGCAGCGTCCGTCTAGCGGGAGTGGGCGAGACCCAGTACTTC. It specifies CSVRLAGVGETQYF.

This clonotype was seen just once. This chain links TRBV6-5 with TRBJ2-1, with TRBD2 as a possible D gene (5 bases). V was clipped by 11 bases and J by 5 bases, with 16 bases between them. The CDR3 is made up of 13 amino acids. In germline, CDR1 is MNHEY, CDR2 SVGAGI. CDR3 amino acids: CASTGYRNNEQFF. The CDR3 coding sequence is TGTGCCTCCACGGGGTATCGTAACAATGAGCAGTTCTTC.

V is TRBV7-2 and J is TRBJ1-6; no firm D call. There are 17 residues in the CDR3. Trimming pared 5 bases from V and 0 bases from J, leaving 14 bases between. The V gene's germline CDR1 is SGHTA and CDR2 FQGNSA. The CDR3 coding sequence is TGTGCCAGCAGCAGGTCCAGAACTAGCTCCTATAATTCACCCCTCCACTTT. Its translation is CASSRSRTSSYNSPLHF.

This clonotype was observed a handful of times. This chain joins TRBV20-1 and TRBJ2-7; D unresolved. Trimming pared 0 bases from V and 2 bases from J, leaving 11 bases between. Germline V CDR1 and CDR2: DFQATT, SNEGSKA (reference sequence). The CDR3 has 14 amino acids. DNA of the CDR3: TGCAGTGCTAGAGATTTGGTGAATACCTACGAGCAGTACTTC. Translating gives CSARDLVNTYEQYF.

Only a few counts were recorded for this clonotype. The V gene is TRBV7-3, the J gene TRBJ1-2, with TRBD1 as a possible D gene (6 bases). CDR3 length: 16 residues. V lost 2 bases to trimming and J lost 7 bases, with 20 bases between them. Germline V gene data show CDR1 as SGHTA and CDR2 as FQGTGA. The CDR3 bases are TGTGCCAGCAGCTTAGATGGGCGGGGGGCGCGAGGTGGCTACACCTTC. It codes for CASSLDGRGARGGYTF.

This clonotype has at least ten counts. The chain uses TRBV7-9 and TRBJ2-7, with 12 bases matching TRBD2. The CDR3 has 14 residues. After removal of 8 bases from V and 4 bases from J, the junction contained 6 bases not matched to a gene. CDR1 SEHNR and CDR2 FQNEAQ come from the germline V gene (reference sequence). The DNA for the CDR3 is TGTGCCAGCGGTACTAGCGGGAGGTTTTACGAGCAGTACTTC. Translated: CASGTSGRFYEQYF.

Many counts were recorded for this clonotype. This sequence joins TRBV6-1 and TRBJ2-1, with 11 bases aligning to TRBD1. With 0 bases clipped from V and 5 bases from J, the junction kept 12 bases outside the gene matches. Germline CDR1 and CDR2: MNHNS and SASEGT. The CDR3 is 19 residues long. The CDR3 nucleotides are TGTGCCAGCAGTGAAGCTGCCGGGGGACAGGGGGGAAGGGACAATGAGCAGTTCTTC. This codes for CASSEAAGGQGGRDNEQFF.

J is TRBJ2-1 and V is TRBV11-1; 12 nucleotides line up with TRBD2. The J segment lost 8 bases and the V segment lost 5 bases, leaving 7 bases of the junction unmatched. The CDR3 has 15 amino acids. Germline V lookup: CDR1 SGHAT, CDR2 FQDESV (reference sequence). The CDR3 is CASSPRLAGVHEQFF. For the CDR3, the DNA is TGTGCCAGCAGCCCAAGACTAGCGGGGGTACATGAGCAGTTCTTC.

This clonotype was counted many times. The J gene is TRBJ2-7, the V gene TRBV2, with D possibly being TRBD2 (5 bases). CDR1 is SNHLY, CDR2 FYNNEI, per germline. This CDR3 contains 13 residues. The V gene lost 8 bases and the J gene lost 7 bases, with 18 bases spanning the gap. The CDR3 loop reads CASHPGSSGEQYF. As DNA, the CDR3 is TGTGCCAGCCACCCGGGCTCGTCGGGGGAGCAGTACTTC. The full variable domain, completed using reference TRBV2 and TRBJ2-7, is EPEVTQTPSHQVTQMGQEVILRCVPISNHLYFYWYRQILGQKVEFLVSFYNNEISEKSEIFDDQFSVERPDGSNFTLKIRSTKLEDSAMYFCASHPGSSGEQYFGPGTRLTVT.

The chain recombines TRBV6-5 with TRBJ2-5; possibly TRBD1 or TRBD2 for D (5 bases each). Germline-derived CDR1 and CDR2 are MNHEY and SVGAGI. V shed 0 bases and J shed 5 bases, with 13 bases lying between them. This CDR3 is built from 15 residues. The CDR3 here is CASSYSRGWGETQYF. The CDR3 bases are TGTGCCAGCAGTTACTCGAGGGGTTGGGGGGAGACCCAGTACTTC.

In this sample, this clonotype turned up many times. V usage is TRBV24-1 and J usage is TRBJ2-3; no definite D call. CDR3 size: 15 residues. V was shortened by 2 bases and J by 2 bases, with 10 bases between the two germline ends. The V gene's germline CDR1 is KGHDR and CDR2 SFDVKD. CDR3 sequence: CATSDSERLTDTQYF. CDR3 nucleotide sequence: TGTGCCACCAGTGATTCAGAGCGTCTCACAGATACGCAGTATTTT.

This clonotype was recorded many times. The chain joins TRBV7-2 to TRBJ2-2; maybe TRBD1 (6 bases). V was clipped by 5 bases and J by 2 bases, with 12 bases between them. CDR1 and CDR2 (germline): SGHTA, FQGNSA. This CDR3 has 15 residues. CDR3 protein: CASSQGQINTGELFF. The DNA of the CDR3 is TGTGCCAGCAGCCAAGGACAGATAAACACCGGGGAGCTGTTTTTT.

This clonotype was seen at least ten times. The rearrangement links TRBV20-1 to TRBJ2-7, with D perhaps matching TRBD1 (5 bases). Between the trimmed V and J ends, which lost 3 bases and 4 bases, there was a span of 19 bases. CDR1 is DFQATT, CDR2 SNEGSKA, per germline (reference sequence). The CDR3 has 15 residues. The CDR3: CSASQRNRRGYEQYF. DNA of the CDR3: TGCAGTGCTAGCCAACGAAACCGTAGGGGTTACGAGCAGTACTTC.

The CDR3 spells CSVRRGQVDTQYF. The CDR3 region has the DNA TGCAGCGTCCGTAGGGGGCAGGTAGATACGCAGTATTTT. V usage is TRBV29-1 and J usage is TRBJ2-3; 7 nucleotides line up with TRBD1. The CDR3 covers 13 residues. The V gene's germline CDR1 is SQVTM and CDR2 ANQGSEA. The J segment lost 5 bases and the V segment lost 6 bases, leaving 8 bases of the junction unmatched.

This clonotype was seen many times. The CDR3 bases are TGTGCCTCGGAAGGGGAAGGATTTATCTATGAGCAGTTCTTC. Translation: CASEGEGFIYEQFF. This chain connects TRBV10-3 to TRBJ2-1; a possible D gene is TRBD1 (5 bases). The germline gives CDR1 ENHRY, CDR2 SYGVKD. The CDR3 sequence is 14 residues long. Deletions cut 11 bases from V and 8 bases from J, with 22 bases between.

This clonotype has at least ten counts. V gene TRBV30 combines with J gene TRBJ2-7; possibly TRBD1 or TRBD2 for D (5 bases each). The V gene lost 0 bases and the J gene lost 6 bases, with 18 bases spanning the gap. The germline V gene encodes CDR1 GTSNPN and CDR2 SVGIG (reference sequence). This CDR3 comprises 15 residues. Here the CDR3 DNA reads TGTGCCTGGAGTGTGTTTATGGGGCCGGCGGGCGAGCAGTACTTC. Translating gives CAWSVFMGPAGEQYF.

CDR3 coding DNA: TGTGCCTGGGTTACTAGCGGGAGCTCAGATACGCAGTATTTT. It is translated as CAWVTSGSSDTQYF. This chain joins TRBV30 and TRBJ2-3, with 11 bases aligning to TRBD2. Germline trimming cut 5 bases from V and 4 bases from J; bases unmatched to any gene: 5. The CDR3 has 14 residues. Per the germline V gene, CDR1 is GTSNPN and CDR2 is SVGIG (reference sequence).

This clonotype appeared many times. In DNA, the CDR3 is TGTGCCAGCAGGGTCACCTACAGGGGTTCTTACACTGAAGCTTTCTTT. Residues: CASRVTYRGSYTEAFF. The J gene is TRBJ1-1, the V gene TRBV12-3 or TRBV12-4, with 7 bases that match TRBD1. The CDR3 totals 16 residues. Trimming at V came to 6 bases and at J to 3 bases, leaving 13 bases not matched to a gene.

This clonotype came up many times. The rearrangement links TRBV2 to TRBJ2-4; unclear D gene. Per the germline V gene, CDR1 is SNHLY and CDR2 is FYNNEI. This CDR3 is built from 15 residues. V was pared by 1 base and J by 0 bases, with 7 bases between. The CDR3 here is CASSEESAAKNIQYF. CDR3 bases: TGTGCCAGCAGTGAAGAGAGTGCAGCCAAAAACATTCAGTACTTC.

This clonotype has a count of ten or more. The chain has TRBV20-1 and TRBJ2-7; 7 bases are a match to TRBD2. CDR1 is DFQATT, CDR2 SNEGSKA, per germline (reference sequence). The CDR3 extends over 14 amino acids. V gave up 4 bases and J gave up 3 bases; unmatched junction bases: 9. The CDR3 DNA follows: TGCAGTGCTAATTCGCCGGGAGGAATCTACGAGCAGTACTTC. Encoded protein: CSANSPGGIYEQYF.

This clonotype was recorded many times. The chain joins TRBV12-3 or TRBV12-4 to TRBJ2-3, with D possibly matching TRBD2 (6 bases). The CDR3 runs 16 residues. Trimming removed 2 bases at V and 3 bases at J, with 15 bases between. The CDR3 sequence is CASSLFGGGRTDTQYF. The DNA for the CDR3 is TGTGCCAGCAGTTTATTCGGGGGAGGAAGAACAGATACGCAGTATTTT.

On this clonotype: A much bigger clone sits one base away, suggesting this may be a read error. The chain recombines TRBV12-3 or TRBV12-4 with TRBJ2-1; D gene ambiguous. V dropped 8 bases and J dropped 6 bases, with 11 bases sitting between them. The CDR3 runs to 12 residues. CDR3 region: CASGDGRNEQFF. DNA for the CDR3: TGTGCCAGCGGAGATGGGCGCAATGAGCAGTTCTTC.

The chain employs TRBV12-3 or TRBV12-4 and TRBJ2-7; D perhaps matches TRBD2 (6 bases). The V end lost 6 bases, the J end lost 2 bases, and 14 bases lay between the germline ends. There are 14 residues in the CDR3. DNA for the CDR3: TGTGCCAGCAGCCCCCGGGACTTCCCCTACGAGCAGTACTTC. This gives the protein CASSPRDFPYEQYF.

This clonotype was counted between two and nine times. This chain uses TRBV5-1 with TRBJ2-2; D is unclear. This CDR3 has 13 amino acids. V shed 4 bases and J shed 4 bases, with 8 bases lying between them. Germline assignment: CDR1 SGHRS and CDR2 YFSETQ. In nucleotides, the CDR3 is TGCGCCAGCAGCGAATCACTCACCGGGGAGCTGTTTTTT. It encodes CASSESLTGELFF.

In its sample, this clonotype was seen many times. The chain combines TRBV27 with TRBJ2-3; 9 bases agree with TRBD2. After removal of 4 bases from V and 1 base from J, the junction contained 3 bases not matched to a gene. Per germline, CDR1 MNHEY and CDR2 SMNVEV (reference sequence). The CDR3 covers 15 residues. The CDR3 is CASSYAGGGTDTQYF. The CDR3 coding sequence is TGTGCCAGCAGTTATGCGGGGGGGGGCACAGATACGCAGTATTTT.

V gene TRBV19 combines with J gene TRBJ2-3; a possible D gene is TRBD2 (5 bases). CDR3 size: 16 residues. V was shortened by 6 bases and J by 3 bases, with 19 bases between the two germline ends. Germline V gene lookup returns CDR1 LNHDA and CDR2 SQIVND (reference sequence). The CDR3 bases are TGTGCCAGTAGGCGGACCAGTCGATCGGGGACAGATACGCAGTATTTT. Its translation is CASRRTSRSGTDTQYF. Complete variable domain (other parts from reference TRBV19 and TRBJ2-3): DGGITQSPKYLFRKEGQNVTLSCEQNLNHDAMYWYRQDPGQGLRLIYYSQIVNDFQKGDIAEGYSVSREKKESFPLTVTSAQKNPTAFYLCASRRTSRSGTDTQYFGPGTRLTVL.